This T cell receptor beta chain was found in a study of T cell changes during pregnancy in multiple sclerosis. Only in-frame clones appear in the TCRdb table, and some are missing; sequencing was by immunoSEQ multiplex PCR. The data show fewer than 25,000 clones, 86% seen once. Sequences were derived from CD8+ T cells from peripheral blood mononuclear cells, sampled in the third trimester of pregnancy. This receptor was obtained from a female donor in good health, enrolled as a control in a pregnancy study.

CDR3 DNA sequence: TGTGCCAGCAGTTTGACCGGGACTAGCGGGGGGGGTAGCTCCTACGAGCAGTACTTC. This codes for CASSLTGTSGGGSSYEQYF. The J gene is TRBJ2-7, the V gene TRBV27; TRBD2 aligns across 16 bases. The CDR3 length is 19 residues. CDR1 is MNHEY and CDR2 is SMNVEV in the germline V gene (reference sequence). Germline trimming cut 3 bases from V and 0 bases from J; bases unmatched to any gene: 8.